This TCR beta chain was documented in a study of patients and donors after allogeneic stem cell transplantation. This CDR3 is built from 14 residues. The germline CDR1 and CDR2 sequences are MNHEY and SVGAGI. The germline V and J ends were trimmed by 2 bases and 8 bases, with 10 bases remaining between them. One entry per CDR3 protein results from TCRdb running MiXCR on the RT-PCR reads. The sample holds 400,000 to 450,000 distinct CDR3 sequences, 16% seen once. The clonotype comes from a human donor who was either an allogeneic HSCT recipient or a stem cell or donor lymphocyte infusion donor (not recorded which). It is not recorded whose cells these are; they may come from a transplant donor. The chain has TRBV6-5 and TRBJ1-6, with D possibly being TRBD1 (6 bases). The sequenced sample was blood, either unsorted or a sorted T cell fraction (not recorded which). In nucleotides, the CDR3 is TGTGCCAGCAGTTACGGGGGCAGAGATTCACCCCTCCACTTT. Translation gives CASSYGGRDSPLHF.